Presented here are 20 T cell receptor beta chains from one specimen sequenced in a study of pediatric ulcerative colitis. The table came from immunoSEQ multiplex PCR; TCRdb's copy has only in-frame clones and leaves some out. This repertoire shows more than 50,000 clones, about 80% found once; its top ten account for roughly 5.5%. Source material: blood. The origin of the receptors is a boy between 10 and 17 years old with moderate ulcerative colitis.

This clone was detected once. V usage is TRBV28 and J usage is TRBJ2-5; tentatively, D is TRBD1 (5 bases). The germline CDR1 and CDR2 sequences are MDHEN and SYDVKM. There are 16 residues in the CDR3. V was shortened by 5 bases and J by 0 bases, with 16 bases between the two germline ends. CDR3 amino acids: CASSILQGHHQETQYF. The CDR3 DNA follows: TGTGCCAGCAGTATACTTCAGGGTCACCACCAAGAGACCCAGTACTTC.

The V call is TRBV9, the J call TRBJ2-7; TRBD1 agrees at 10 bases. There are 17 residues in the CDR3. Trimming took 0 bases from V and 6 from J; bases not matched to a gene: 12. Germline V gene sequence: CDR1 SGDLS, CDR2 YYNGEE. CDR3 amino acids: CASSVGGTGASGGEQYF. The CDR3 nucleotides read TGTGCCAGCAGCGTAGGTGGGACAGGGGCTTCGGGGGGCGAGCAGTACTTC.

The chain links TRBV28 to TRBJ1-1; D is unclear. Germline V lookup: CDR1 MDHEN, CDR2 SYDVKM. This CDR3 is 12 amino acids long. Trimming took off 2 bases at V and 4 bases at J, with 5 bases between the two ends. The CDR3 DNA reads TGTGCCAGCAGTTTACAGGTCACTGAAGCTTTCTTT. It codes for CASSLQVTEAFF.

The V call is TRBV10-3, the J call TRBJ1-1; 9 bases line up with TRBD1. The CDR3 has 13 amino acids. Trimming removed 10 bases from V and 4 bases from J; junction bases left unmatched: 7. Looked up from germline, CDR1 is ENHRY and CDR2 is SYGVKD. The CDR3 region is CATSQGASTEAFF. Here the CDR3 DNA reads TGTGCCACCTCACAGGGGGCCAGCACTGAAGCTTTCTTT.

This chain uses TRBV27 with TRBJ2-7, with 9 bases lining up with TRBD1. Germline CDR1 is MNHEY and CDR2 is SMNVEV (reference sequence). This CDR3 is built from 14 residues. Trimming took 9 bases from V and 4 from J; bases not matched to a gene: 10. The CDR3 loop reads CASSGTGLTYEQYF. Written as DNA, the CDR3 is TGTGCCAGTTCGGGGACAGGGCTCACGTACGAGCAGTACTTC.

This rearrangement joins TRBV4-1 to TRBJ2-5, with D unclear. CDR1 is MGHRA and CDR2 is YSYEKL in the germline V gene. The V gene lost 1 base and the J gene lost 4 bases, with 7 bases spanning the gap. The CDR3 has 13 amino acids. CDR3 bases: TGCGCCAGCAGCCAAGGGTGGACAGAGACCCAGTACTTC. Translated: CASSQGWTETQYF.

The V gene is TRBV30, the J gene TRBJ2-2; the match to TRBD2 covers 15 bases. The J segment lost 5 bases and the V segment lost 3 bases, leaving 4 bases of the junction unmatched. CDR1 is GTSNPN and CDR2 is SVGIG in the germline V gene (reference sequence). The CDR3 runs 16 residues. CDR3 amino acids: CAWRRGLAGGTGELFF. CDR3 nucleotide sequence: TGTGCCTGGAGGCGGGGACTAGCGGGAGGTACCGGGGAGCTGTTTTTT.

The J gene is TRBJ2-3, the V gene TRBV18; D remains unclear. Germline loops: CDR1 KGHSH, CDR2 LQKENI. Trimming took off 8 bases at V and 2 bases at J, with 5 bases between the two ends. The CDR3 contains 11 residues. The CDR3 is CASTVTDTQYF. The CDR3 region has the DNA TGTGCCAGCACTGTCACAGATACGCAGTATTTT.

V and J are TRBV18 and TRBJ1-2; TRBD1 aligns across 7 bases. Germline CDR1 is KGHSH and CDR2 is LQKENI. V lost 3 bases to trimming and J lost 0 bases; unmatched junction nucleotides: 10. CDR3 size: 17 residues. The CDR3 nucleotides read TGTGCCAGCTCACCCTTGACAGGGATCACCACTAACTATGGCTACACCTTC. Translating it yields CASSPLTGITTNYGYTF.

The chain is built from TRBV7-2 and TRBJ1-2, with D unresolved. The ends were cut back, 1 base at V and 2 bases at J, with 8 bases in the middle. Germline loops: CDR1 SGHTA, CDR2 FQGNSA. The CDR3 is 14 residues long. In DNA, the CDR3 is TGTGCCAGCAGCTTAGAGGGAGCCAACTATGGCTACACCTTC. Translation: CASSLEGANYGYTF.

This clone showed up just a few times. This chain joins TRBV10-3 and TRBJ1-1, with a possible D match to TRBD1 (5 bases). CDR1 is ENHRY and CDR2 is SYGVKD in the germline V gene. Trimming pared 6 bases from V and 10 bases from J, leaving 21 bases between. This CDR3 contains 14 residues. CDR3 residues: CAIRSSRDDLRAFF. As DNA, the CDR3 is TGTGCCATCAGATCCTCCAGGGACGATTTGAGAGCTTTCTTT.

This rearrangement joins TRBV30 to TRBJ2-1; maybe TRBD2 (6 bases). The CDR3 loop spans 13 amino acids. From germline, CDR1 is GTSNPN and CDR2 SVGIG (reference sequence). V was cut by 4 bases and J by 8 bases, with 15 bases left in between. CDR3 coding DNA: TGTGCCTGGACACGGGGACCGGGGGATGAGCAGTTCTTC. Translated: CAWTRGPGDEQFF.

The V and J genes are TRBV19 and TRBJ1-2, with D unclear. V dropped 3 bases and J dropped 0 bases, with 11 bases sitting between them. The CDR3 runs to 15 residues. CDR1 LNHDA and CDR2 SQIVND come from the germline V gene (reference sequence). CDR3 protein: CASSIPPTPNYGYTF. DNA of the CDR3: TGTGCCAGTAGTATCCCTCCGACACCTAACTATGGCTACACCTTC.

The chain has TRBV29-1 and TRBJ2-2; D is possibly TRBD1 (5 bases). Germline CDR1 SQVTM, CDR2 ANQGSEA. The CDR3 is made up of 14 amino acids. With 6 bases removed from V and 4 bases from J, the gap between germline ends came to 15 bases. The CDR3 is CSVGSGSGTGELFF. The CDR3 coding sequence is TGCAGCGTAGGCTCAGGGTCGGGCACCGGGGAGCTGTTTTTT.

This sequence joins TRBV4-1 and TRBJ2-3; 7 bases align to TRBD2. Trimming at V came to 1 base and at J to 2 bases, leaving 3 bases not matched to a gene. This CDR3 spans 15 amino acids. Germline V gene data show CDR1 as MGHRA and CDR2 as YSYEKL. The CDR3 DNA follows: TGCGCCAGCAGCCAAGGGGGGACTAACACAGATACGCAGTATTTT. Protein sequence: CASSQGGTNTDTQYF.

This sequence joins TRBV28 and TRBJ2-7; a possible D gene is TRBD2 (6 bases). V lost 2 bases and J 6 bases, leaving 14 bases between the germline ends. The CDR3 loop spans 14 amino acids. Per the germline V gene, CDR1 is MDHEN and CDR2 is SYDVKM. The CDR3 bases are TGTGCCAGCAGTTTAGCCCGGAGGGCCTCCGAGCAGTACTTC. This encodes CASSLARRASEQYF.

V and J are TRBV7-9 and TRBJ2-1; TRBD2 aligns across 8 bases. From germline, CDR1 is SEHNR and CDR2 FQNEAQ (reference sequence). Trimming cost V 5 bases and J 2 bases; bases outside gene matches: 5. This CDR3 comprises 15 residues. This chain's CDR3 is CASSPLRGAYNEQFF. CDR3 DNA sequence: TGTGCCAGCAGCCCCCTGCGGGGGGCCTACAATGAGCAGTTCTTC.

The chain combines TRBV25-1 with TRBJ2-5, with D possibly TRBD2 on 5 matching bases. Germline CDR1 is MGHDK and CDR2 is SYGVNS. V was pared by 0 bases and J by 11 bases, with 13 bases between. The CDR3 is 13 amino acids. In DNA form, the CDR3 reads TGTGCCAGCAGTGAATATCGGGGTTCACGGCAGTACTTC. Its protein product is CASSEYRGSRQYF.

This clone has only one observation. The chain combines TRBV27 with TRBJ1-2; possibly TRBD1 for D (6 bases). The CDR3 totals 14 residues. Trimming removed 5 bases at V and 7 bases at J, with 17 bases between. Germline-derived CDR1 and CDR2 are MNHEY and SMNVEV (reference sequence). The CDR3 nucleotides are TGTGCCAGCAGTCCCGGGTCAGGGGTGGGTGGCTACACCTTC. Protein sequence: CASSPGSGVGGYTF.

CDR3 in DNA: TGTGCCAGCAGCTTGGGTGCTAGCGGTCAAGAGACCCAGTACTTC. Translating it yields CASSLGASGQETQYF. The V gene is TRBV5-4, the J gene TRBJ2-5, with 7 bases identical to TRBD2. The CDR3 loop spans 15 amino acids. With V trimmed by 0 bases and J by 2 bases, 4 bases remained unmatched. CDR1 is SGHNT, CDR2 YYREEE, per germline (reference sequence).